Each of the 21 T cell receptor beta chains below was sequenced from the same sample in a study of immune evolution from preneoplasia to lung adenocarcinoma (dated by TCRdb to the early 2020s). The library was obtained by the immunoSEQ multiplex PCR assay. TCRdb retrieved this table from immuneACCESS and kept in-frame rearrangements only. Not all clones are present; in checked studies, unresolved V genes account for under half, and no reason is known for the remainder. The sample profile shows thousands of clones; 70% to 85% of them were found once. Of the sample, around 9.4% is held by the ten largest clones. Sequenced sample: FFPE adjacent normal lung tissue. Every receptor here comes from a person aged 70 to 85 with lung adenocarcinoma.

V usage is TRBV13 and J usage is TRBJ2-7, with D maybe TRBD2 (5 bases). Germline V gives CDR1 PRHDT, CDR2 FYEKMQ (reference sequence). Trimming cost V 5 bases and J 0 bases, with 14 bases left between them. The CDR3 runs to 15 residues. The CDR3 DNA is TGTGCCAGCAGCCAAGCGGCTGGGATCTCCTACGAGCAGTACTTC. Translated, it gives CASSQAAGISYEQYF.

This clone was counted only a few times. V and J are TRBV5-1 and TRBJ2-5, with 9 bases matching TRBD1. This CDR3 has 16 amino acids. Germline V lookup: CDR1 SGHRS, CDR2 YFSETQ. The J segment lost 5 bases and the V segment lost 0 bases, leaving 8 bases of the junction unmatched. The DNA of the CDR3 is TGCGCCAGCAGCTTGGACAGGGGGCGATTTGGGGAGACCCAGTACTTC. This sequence encodes CASSLDRGRFGETQYF.

The J gene is TRBJ1-1, the V gene TRBV5-1; D not resolved. V lost 2 bases to trimming and J lost 0 bases, with 2 bases between them. From germline, CDR1 is SGHRS and CDR2 YFSETQ. The CDR3 consists of 12 residues. The CDR3 bases are TGCGCCAGCAGCTTATTGAACACTGAAGCTTTCTTT. As protein: CASSLLNTEAFF.

V and J are TRBV4-1 and TRBJ2-5; a possible D gene is TRBD1 (5 bases). The ends were cut back, 5 bases at V and 5 bases at J, with 12 bases in the middle. Germline V gene lookup returns CDR1 MGHRA and CDR2 YSYEKL. The CDR3 contains 13 residues. CDR3 sequence (DNA): TGCGCCAGCAGCTCCCAGGGTTCGGAGACCCAGTACTTC. As protein: CASSSQGSETQYF.

J is TRBJ1-1 and V is TRBV29-1, with D perhaps TRBD1 (5 bases). Trimming pared 7 bases from V and 5 bases from J, leaving 17 bases between. Germline values: CDR1 SQVTM, CDR2 ANQGSEA. The CDR3 contains 13 residues. Here the CDR3 DNA reads TGCAGCGGACACTTTTTCGGGGGGACTGAAGCTTTCTTT. This translates into CSGHFFGGTEAFF.

The genes are TRBV5-6 and TRBJ2-2, with D maybe TRBD2 (6 bases). The germline V and J ends were trimmed by 4 bases and 5 bases, with 12 bases remaining between them. Germline values: CDR1 SGHDT, CDR2 YYEEEE. The CDR3 totals 14 residues. CDR3 amino acids: CASSRDLTTGELFF. In nucleotides, the CDR3 is TGTGCCAGCAGCCGGGACTTGACTACCGGGGAGCTGTTTTTT. Looking up the rest from reference TRBV5-6 and TRBJ2-2 gives the full variable domain: DAGVTQSPTHLIKTRGQQVTLRCSPKSGHDTVSWYQQALGQGPQFIFQYYEEEERQRGNFPDRFSGHQFPNYSSELNVNALLLGDSALYLCASSRDLTTGELFFGEGSRLTVL.

J is TRBJ1-1 and V is TRBV30; tentative D call: TRBD1 (5 bases). Trimming removed 0 bases from V and 11 bases from J, with 13 bases in between. CDR3 length: 12 residues. The V gene's germline CDR1 is GTSNPN and CDR2 SVGIG (reference sequence). Written as DNA, the CDR3 is TGTGCCTGGAGTGTACCCTGGGGGAACGCTTTCTTT. Encoded protein: CAWSVPWGNAFF.

This rearrangement joins TRBV6-1 to TRBJ2-2; no definite D call. Germline V gene data show CDR1 as MNHNS and CDR2 as SASEGT. CDR3 length: 13 amino acids. Trimming took 7 bases from V and 5 from J, leaving 11 bases between them. CDR3 nucleotides: TGTGCCAGCACCACCGTTCGAACCGGGGAGCTGTTTTTT. It is translated as CASTTVRTGELFF.

The CDR3: CASSDRTGTYEQYF. CDR3 bases: TGTGCCAGCAGTGATAGGACAGGGACCTACGAGCAGTACTTC. The J gene is TRBJ2-7, the V gene TRBV2; 8 bases are shared with TRBD1. CDR1 SNHLY and CDR2 FYNNEI come from the germline V gene. V trimming: 3 bases; J trimming: 2 bases; junction bases outside the gene matches: 3. The CDR3 covers 14 residues.

The J gene is TRBJ1-1, the V gene TRBV5-4, with 8 positions matching TRBD1. Germline CDR1 reads SGHNT; CDR2 reads YYREEE (reference sequence). CDR3 length: 13 amino acids. The V segment lost 4 bases and the J segment 5 bases; nucleotides outside the gene matches: 4. Written as DNA, the CDR3 is TGTGCCAGCAGCAAACGACAGGGGACTGAAGCTTTCTTT. Encoded protein: CASSKRQGTEAFF.

This clone occurred a few times. V usage is TRBV27 and J usage is TRBJ2-7, with TRBD1 matching over 9 bases. The CDR3 is made up of 13 amino acids. Germline values: CDR1 MNHEY, CDR2 SMNVEV (reference sequence). V trimming: 4 bases; J trimming: 4 bases; junction bases outside the gene matches: 2. The CDR3 sequence: CASSSGQGYEQYF. In nucleotides, the CDR3 is TGTGCCAGCAGTTCGGGACAGGGTTACGAGCAGTACTTC.

V is TRBV7-9 and J is TRBJ1-1; D is unresolved. V lost 6 bases and J lost 0, with 14 bases in between. Germline CDR1 SEHNR, CDR2 FQNEAQ (reference sequence). The CDR3 contains 15 residues. The DNA for the CDR3 is TGTGCCAGCAGACCCACCGACGGATTGAACACTGAAGCTTTCTTT. It codes for CASRPTDGLNTEAFF.

This sequence joins TRBV27 and TRBJ2-2; possible D gene TRBD1, 6 bases. CDR1 is MNHEY and CDR2 is SMNVEV in the germline V gene (reference sequence). The CDR3 has 18 residues. The germline V and J ends were trimmed by 5 bases and 2 bases, with 21 bases remaining between them. CDR3 loop: CASSIRSGTPLNTGELFF. CDR3 nucleotides: TGTGCCAGCAGTATCCGTTCTGGGACACCTCTTAACACCGGGGAGCTGTTTTTT.

The rearrangement uses TRBV9 and TRBJ2-2, with 8 bases that match TRBD1. From germline, CDR1 is SGDLS and CDR2 YYNGEE. V was clipped by 0 bases and J by 4 bases; unmatched bases: 5. The CDR3 covers 16 residues. The CDR3 sequence is CASSVEGRGRTGELFF. CDR3 coding DNA: TGTGCCAGCAGCGTAGAGGGCAGGGGGCGCACCGGGGAGCTGTTTTTT.

The chain uses TRBV18 and TRBJ2-3; D not resolved. The CDR3 spans 14 residues. The germline gives CDR1 KGHSH, CDR2 LQKENI. Trimming pared 3 bases from V and 0 bases from J, leaving 7 bases between. The CDR3 DNA follows: TGTGCCAGCTCACCCCGAGTCAGCACAGATACGCAGTATTTT. As protein: CASSPRVSTDTQYF.

This rearrangement joins TRBV29-1 to TRBJ2-5; TRBD2 aligns across 7 bases. The V segment lost 4 bases and the J segment 5 bases; nucleotides outside the gene matches: 10. CDR1 and CDR2 (germline): SQVTM, ANQGSEA. The CDR3 has 14 amino acids. The CDR3 spells CSVARGRARETQYF. CDR3 sequence (DNA): TGCAGCGTTGCTCGGGGGAGGGCCCGGGAGACCCAGTACTTC.

The gene calls are TRBV7-9 and TRBJ2-3; a possible D gene is TRBD2 (6 bases). The ends were cut back, 5 bases at V and 0 bases at J, with 12 bases in the middle. Germline CDR1 SEHNR, CDR2 FQNEAQ (reference sequence). There are 15 residues in the CDR3. The CDR3 DNA reads as TGTGCCAGCAGCAAGACTAGACAAAGCACAGATACGCAGTATTTT. Residues: CASSKTRQSTDTQYF.

The chain joins TRBV7-2 to TRBJ1-5; 8 bases align to TRBD1. CDR1 SGHTA and CDR2 FQGNSA come from the germline V gene. This CDR3 is 15 amino acids long. V was pared by 5 bases and J by 7 bases, with 10 bases of the junction left unmatched. CDR3 DNA: TGTGCCAGCAGCGAAGGGGCAGGGGGCTGGCAGCCCCAGCATTTT. Residues: CASSEGAGGWQPQHF.

The chain recombines TRBV28 with TRBJ2-4; 9 bases are a match to TRBD1. The CDR3 has 14 amino acids. The germline gives CDR1 MDHEN, CDR2 SYDVKM. With 7 bases clipped from V and 6 bases from J, the junction kept 7 bases outside the gene matches. The CDR3 reads CASIPGQGTNIQYF. CDR3 in DNA: TGTGCCAGCATTCCGGGACAGGGAACAAACATTCAGTACTTC.

This chain joins TRBV4-2 and TRBJ1-1; D is uncertain. The CDR3 contains 12 residues. V lost 3 bases and J 4 bases, leaving 6 bases between the germline ends. Germline V gene sequence: CDR1 LGHNA, CDR2 YNFKEQ. CDR3: CASSQAGTEAFF. CDR3 DNA: TGTGCCAGCAGCCAGGCAGGCACTGAAGCTTTCTTT.

V gene TRBV6-5 combines with J gene TRBJ1-1; D is uncertain. V shed 0 bases and J shed 3 bases, with 5 bases lying between them. This CDR3 is 13 amino acids long. Germline V gene data show CDR1 as MNHEY and CDR2 as SVGAGI. The DNA of the CDR3 is TGTGCCAGCAGTTACTCAGGGTACACTGAAGCTTTCTTT. It specifies CASSYSGYTEAFF.